This T cell receptor beta chain was recovered during a study of identifying expanded T cells in peripheral blood. Some clones are missing from TCRdb's copy, which holds only in-frame ones; the method was immunoSEQ multiplex PCR. The sample shows 58,000 or so clones, over 80% of them seen only once. CDR1 is SGHNT and CDR2 is YYREEE in the germline V gene (reference sequence). Trimming removed 4 bases at V and 7 bases at J, with 17 bases between. The CDR3 sequence is 14 residues long. Sequenced: blood. This sequence joins TRBV5-4 and TRBJ1-2; D might be TRBD1 (5 bases). This clonotype originated in a person between 18 and 75 years old in good health. CDR3 in amino acids: CASSKPQRDGGYTF. CDR3 bases: TGTGCCAGCAGCAAGCCACAGCGGGACGGTGGCTACACCTTC.